This T cell receptor beta chain appears in the sequencing data of a study of blood T cell repertoires in COVID-19 (TCRdb year 2020). For the wider study: Samples from collaborators originated in the United States, Italy and Spain and spanned both the acute and convalescent phases of COVID-19. The prospective study material was composed of cDNA or gDNA derived from T cells, B-cell-depleted T cells, or PBMCs. Deeply sampled blood TCRbeta repertoires from subjects exposed to, actively infected with, or recovered from COVID-19 were included in the dataset. The repertoires were released in a freely available public database intended as a resource for research on the immune response to SARS-CoV-2. Samples came from the ongoing ImmuneRACE study (first 160 participants) plus 1,254 subjects from 6 global collaborators. Nearly every sample came with metadata listing a de-identified subject ID, COVID-19 status, age in years and sex. Where HLA class I and class II types were available, the types were taken from metadata supplied by the sample provider, not from assay-based typing. What the authors observed across the whole study: Clinical and demographic metadata were provided uncurated, with the amount varying by source and participant.

In the case of this clone: Its antigen is unknown. No base quality values were provided; no much bigger clone lies one nucleotide off.

Collaborating institutions collected whole blood in K2EDTA tubes following their own protocols. For TCRbeta analysis, collaborators shipped samples as frozen whole blood, isolated PBMCs, or DNA extracted from either of those sample types. TCRbeta CDR3 regions were amplified from genomic DNA using the immunoSEQ Assay, a bias-controlled multiplex PCR. On the study's bioinformatics: Nucleated cell counts per sample were estimated from amplification of reference gene primers within the assay. Sequence reads were collapsed and filtered to measure the absolute abundance of every unique TCRbeta CDR3 rearrangement. For each sample, productive Simpson clonality was calculated as the square root of Simpson's diversity index over productive rearrangements. Held by TCRdb, this immuneACCESS table contains in-frame sequences only and omits some clones. Under half of the omission traces to an unresolved V gene where checked; the cause of the rest is unknown. Clone size and V and J calls were adopted from that table, with D and trimming inferred from the DNA. The sample table contains more than 25,000 clones; only one count was recorded for roughly 83% of them. In total, the top ten clones hold around 24% of the sample.

Here V drops 4 bases and J drops 2 bases, and the junction holds 7 bases not matched to any gene. The CDR3 numbers 15 residues from cysteine through phenylalanine. Only CDR3 DNA remains: 45 bases, in frame from the first base. CDR1 is given as KGHDR and CDR2 as SFDVKD, both from the germline V gene. This sequence uses TRBV24-1 and TRBJ2-7, and 7 junction bases match TRBD1. This clonotype was obtained from a human donor in a cohort sampled during active COVID-19. The sequenced sample consisted of peripheral blood. CDR3 reads: CATSDSTGVPYEQYF. The DNA reads TGTGCCACCAGTGACTCAACAGGGGTCCCCTACGAGCAGTACTTC.